Shown below are 8 T cell receptor beta chains from a single sample sequenced in a study of cytomegalovirus exposure and HLA in healthy donors. The PCR employed 60 Vbeta primers together with 13 Jbeta primers. The data were produced by immunoSEQ multiplex PCR, yet TCRdb's version contains in-frame clones alone and is incomplete. The repertoire includes about 110,000 clones, nearly 15% of them detected once, and roughly 0.79% sits in the top ten. What was sequenced was PBMCs. Receptor source: a female donor in good health and CMV-seronegative.

This rearrangement joins TRBV4-1 to TRBJ2-4; 12 bases are shared with TRBD2. The CDR3 has 18 residues. The J segment lost 0 bases and the V segment lost 2 bases, leaving 5 bases of the junction unmatched. In germline, CDR1 is MGHRA, CDR2 YSYEKL. CDR3 loop: CASSQRLAGVLAKNIQYF. As DNA, the CDR3 is TGCGCCAGCAGCCAACGACTAGCGGGGGTTCTAGCCAAAAACATTCAGTACTTC.

This chain links TRBV30 with TRBJ1-5, with 8 bases identical to TRBD1. CDR1 and CDR2 (germline): GTSNPN, SVGIG (reference sequence). Germline trimming cut 1 base from V and 2 bases from J; bases unmatched to any gene: 1. This CDR3 has 14 residues. The CDR3 DNA reads TGTGCCTGGAGTGCGGACAGGGGCAATCAGCCCCAGCATTTT. Its translation: CAWSADRGNQPQHF.

This chain uses TRBV6-5 with TRBJ1-5; a possible D gene is TRBD1 (6 bases). CDR3 length: 14 residues. Germline loops: CDR1 MNHEY, CDR2 SVGAGI. V was trimmed by 7 bases and J by 1 base, leaving 11 bases between them. For the CDR3, the DNA is TGTGCCAGCAAGGCCAGGGGAAGCAATCAGCCCCAGCATTTT. This translates into CASKARGSNQPQHF.

This clone was picked up a small number of times. Other nucleotide sequences from this sample produce the same CDR3. The V call is TRBV9, the J call TRBJ2-7; 10 nucleotides match TRBD1. The length of the CDR3 is 14 residues. V trimming: 4 bases; J trimming: 2 bases; junction bases outside the gene matches: 3. The germline CDR1 and CDR2 sequences are SGDLS and YYNGEE. The CDR3 loop is CASSIGQGAYEQYF. CDR3 bases: TGTGCCAGCAGCATTGGACAGGGGGCCTACGAGCAGTACTTC.

This chain joins TRBV7-9 and TRBJ2-7; TRBD1 matches 8 bases. The CDR3 spans 16 residues. Trimming took 8 bases from V and 3 from J; bases not matched to a gene: 15. Germline-derived CDR1 and CDR2 are SEHNR and FQNEAQ (reference sequence). As DNA, the CDR3 is TGTGCCAGCGGAAAGGGGGACAGGCCGTTCGACTACGAGCAGTACTTC. It is translated as CASGKGDRPFDYEQYF.

The chain has TRBV27 and TRBJ2-7; 13 nucleotides match TRBD2. Looked up from germline, CDR1 is MNHEY and CDR2 is SMNVEV (reference sequence). The CDR3 has 15 amino acids. The V segment lost 2 bases and the J segment 4 bases; nucleotides outside the gene matches: 2. The CDR3 sequence is CASSLGTSGIYEQYF. The CDR3 nucleotides are TGTGCCAGCAGTTTAGGGACTAGCGGGATTTACGAGCAGTACTTC.

This chain connects TRBV6-5 to TRBJ1-2; 8 positions agree with TRBD1. The V gene's germline CDR1 is MNHEY and CDR2 SVGAGI. The CDR3 has 14 residues. J lost 4 bases, V lost 6 bases, and 7 bases had no gene match. CDR3 in DNA: TGTGCCAGCAGGGACAGGGTGGATTCCTATGGCTACACCTTC. Protein product: CASRDRVDSYGYTF.

This rearrangement joins TRBV9 to TRBJ1-1, with D possibly being TRBD1 (5 bases). The CDR3 length is 14 residues. V gave up 5 bases and J gave up 3 bases, with 14 bases separating them. Germline assignment: CDR1 SGDLS and CDR2 YYNGEE. This CDR3 is CASSGGWVDTEAFF. CDR3 DNA sequence: TGTGCCAGCAGTGGGGGGTGGGTGGACACTGAAGCTTTCTTT.